This T cell receptor (beta chain) is from a study of blood T cell repertoires in COVID-19 (TCRdb year 2020). In terms of the full investigation: Collaborator samples came from the United States, Italy and Spain and covered acute and convalescent phases of COVID-19. The prospective study material was composed of cDNA or gDNA derived from T cells, B-cell-depleted T cells, or PBMCs. Subjects who had been exposed to COVID-19, were actively infected with it, or had recovered from it provided the deeply sampled blood TCRbeta repertoires that made up the dataset. The repertoires were made available in a free public database intended to serve as a resource for research on the immune response to SARS-CoV-2. Samples came from the ongoing ImmuneRACE study (first 160 participants) plus 1,254 subjects from 6 global collaborators. The sample metadata nearly always contained a de-identified subject ID, COVID-19 status, age in years and sex. Where available, HLA class I and class II types were taken from metadata supplied by the sample provider and were not determined by assay-based typing.

What the study reported, not specific to this receptor: The quantity of clinical and demographic metadata differed by source and by participant and was supplied without curation.

Of note for this clone: Its antigen is unknown. No much larger clonotype is one base removed from it; base qualities were not supplied.

Whole blood was collected in K2EDTA tubes by collaborating institutions according to the institutions' own protocols. Collaborator samples were shipped for TCRbeta analysis as frozen whole blood, isolated PBMCs, or DNA extracted from either sample type. Its CDR3 holds 15 amino acids, cysteine through phenylalanine. The retained sequence is limited to the CDR3, 45 bases, with the frame set at the first base. The germline V gene gives CDR1 as MNHEY and CDR2 as SVGAGI. Relative to germline, V is missing 6 bases and J is missing 1 base, with 4 bases of the junction outside any gene match. The immunoSEQ Assay, a bias-controlled multiplex PCR, was used to amplify TCRbeta CDR3 regions from genomic DNA. Under the source paper's analysis protocol: Within the assay, amplification of reference gene primers was used to estimate how many nucleated cells each sample contained. To quantify the absolute abundance of each unique TCRbeta CDR3 rearrangement, sequence reads were collapsed and filtered. For each sample, productive Simpson clonality was calculated by taking the square root of Simpson's diversity index across productive rearrangements. This is the immuneACCESS table as TCRdb keeps it, with only in-frame sequences that have V and J called. A part of the clones is gone; compared with another copy, unresolved V genes explain less than half, and the rest is unexplained. The D gene and trimming were derived from the DNA, and the V and J assignments and clone size from that table. Across this sample there are about 150,000 clones, with about four fifths seen only once. Together, the top ten hold 25% to 35% of the sample.

The sequence is built from TRBV6-5 and TRBJ2-2, with 8 bases matching TRBD1. The receptor's source is a woman in her sixties with acute or convalescent COVID-19. The sample comprised peripheral blood. The encoded CDR3 is CASRAQGGNTGELFF. The nucleotide sequence reads TGTGCCAGCAGAGCACAGGGGGGGAACACCGGGGAGCTGTTTTTT.